The sample holds many counts of the clone carrying this T cell receptor beta chain. Its matching antigen is unknown. This sample stems from a study of T cells in Graves' hyperthyroidism and ophthalmopathy. General study findings and limits: Most clonotypes that expanded in the thyroid above 0.001 also showed up in blood. Before onset, ophthalmopathy was predicted by the model a median 6.5 months earlier.

Template material for amplifying TCR beta CDR3 regions consisted of RNA transcripts. First-round RT-PCR of the TCR CDR3 relied on the HTBI primer set. MiXCR was run by TCRdb on the multiplex PCR reads, yielding one entry per CDR3 protein. The top ten clones hold less than 15% of a sample with over 400,000 distinct CDR3 sequences, around 15% of them seen once. Germline V gene lookup returns CDR1 SGHAT and CDR2 FQNNGV. This CDR3 comprises 14 residues. The trim removed 4 bases at V and 5 bases at J, leaving 5 bases unmatched. Fresh peripheral blood, approximately 10 ml, yielded the PBMCs. The specimen sequenced was blood. The TCR was taken from a man aged 18 to 29 with Graves' ophthalmopathy. This rearrangement joins TRBV11-2 to TRBJ2-3, with TRBD1 matching over 8 bases. CDR3 in amino acids: CASSSRGQGDTQYF. Here the CDR3 DNA reads TGTGCCAGCAGCTCCAGGGGGCAGGGAGATACGCAGTATTTT. The full variable domain, its missing parts supplied by reference TRBV11-2 and TRBJ2-3, is EAGVAQSPRYKIIEKRQSVAFWCNPISGHATLYWYQQILGQGPKLLIQFQNNGVVDDSQLPKDRFSAERLKGVDSTLKIQPAKLEDSAVYLCASSSRGQGDTQYFGPGTRLTVL.